This TCR beta chain was captured by sequencing in a study of OX40 agonist ivuxolimab in advanced cancers. For the study in its entirety: Ivuxolimab was a fully human IgG2 agonistic monoclonal antibody targeting the costimulatory receptor OX40 (CD134). Intravenous ivuxolimab was administered to patients every 2 weeks at six dose levels: 0.01, 0.1, 0.3, 1.5, 3 and 10 mg/kg. Of the 50 or so patients in dose escalation, about 20 had hepatocellular carcinoma, some 15 had melanoma, 9 had renal cell carcinoma and 9 had head and neck cancer. A male proportion of around 80% and a mean age of approximately 55 years, ranging from about 20 to 80, were recorded for the dose-escalation cohort. Prior anti-PD-1, anti-PD-L1 or anti-CTLA-4 therapy was permitted, and checkpoint inhibitors had been received by under 50% of dose-escalation patients. Partial responses occurred in three dose-escalation patients: two with cutaneous melanoma and one with hepatocellular carcinoma. The purpose of peripheral TCRbeta sequencing was to test whether ivuxolimab changed TCR sequence diversity and led to clonal T-cell expansion. The paper describes the monotherapy dose-escalation part (N ≈ 51 patients) of the phase I trial of ivuxolimab.

The full study reports these points: Low levels of normalized T-cell clonal expansion were also seen in some patients who did not respond. After ivuxolimab, CD8+ T cells had more expanded clones than CD4+ T cells on average. At doses of 0.1 to 3.0 mg/kg, clonal expansion of both CD4+ and CD8+ T cells in blood was seen between baseline and week 6. Which antigens the clonally expanded peripheral T cells were specific for was not determined. In the 0.1-3.0 mg/kg groups, partial responders were among the patients with the lowest normalized peripheral clonal expansion, particularly in CD8+ T cells.

Patients with autoimmune disease history or receiving systemic immunosuppression were excluded from the trial. Peripheral blood for TCR sequencing was collected from all dose cohorts at baseline, on cycle 4 day 1, and on cycle 7 day 1. Samples came from an open-label, multicenter, first-in-human phase I dose-escalation trial of ivuxolimab. The trial enrolled adults with locally advanced or metastatic head and neck squamous cell, hepatocellular, melanoma or renal cell carcinoma. Before TCR sequencing, CD4+ T cells and CD8+ T cells from peripheral blood were sorted into separate populations. CDR1 SQVTM and CDR2 ANQGSEA are derived from the germline V gene. The V and J ends are trimmed by 5 bases and 0 bases, leaving 14 bases between them. The cysteine opens and the phenylalanine closes a CDR3 of 14 amino acids. Of the read, only the CDR3 DNA is kept; its 42 bases are in frame from base 1. A remark on this clone: What antigen it recognizes has not been identified. No much larger clone is present one base from it, and per-base qualities are unavailable.

Genomic DNA was isolated from the sorted cells so that the TCRbeta CDR3 region could be sequenced. The immunoSEQ Assay was used to sequence the TCRbeta CDR3 regions. What TCRdb holds here is the immuneACCESS table cut down to in-frame rearrangements. Part of the clones is not present; checked against another copy, under half of the missing clones reflect an unresolved V gene, and the others are unexplained. This sample holds around 35,000 clones; 92% were observed only once. Roughly a third of the sample is in the top ten clones. The origin of this receptor is an adult with an advanced solid tumor such as melanoma, head and neck, liver or kidney cancer. Specimen: CD4+ or CD8+ T cells sorted from blood, collected in a trial of the OX40 agonist ivuxolimab. The chain is encoded by TRBV29-1 joined to TRBJ2-7, with a tentative D gene TRBD2 over 5 matching bases. In nucleotide form, the sequence is TGCAGCGTTTTTGGCCGGGGAAGCTCCTACGAGCAGTACTTC. Its product reads: CSVFGRGSSYEQYF.